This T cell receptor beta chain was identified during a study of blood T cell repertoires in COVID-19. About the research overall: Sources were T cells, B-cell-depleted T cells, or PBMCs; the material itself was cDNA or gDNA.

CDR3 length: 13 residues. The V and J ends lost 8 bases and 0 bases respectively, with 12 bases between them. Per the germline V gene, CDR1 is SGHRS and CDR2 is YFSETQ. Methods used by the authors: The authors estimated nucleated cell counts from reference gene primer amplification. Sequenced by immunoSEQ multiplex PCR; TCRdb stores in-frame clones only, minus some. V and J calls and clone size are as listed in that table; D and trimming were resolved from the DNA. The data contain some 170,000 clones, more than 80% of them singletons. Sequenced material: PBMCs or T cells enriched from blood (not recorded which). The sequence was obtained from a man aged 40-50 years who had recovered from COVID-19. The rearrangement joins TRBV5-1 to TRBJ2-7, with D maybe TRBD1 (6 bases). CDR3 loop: CASRGQPSYEQYF. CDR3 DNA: TGCGCCAGTAGAGGACAGCCCTCCTACGAGCAGTACTTC.